This T cell receptor beta chain was profiled in a study of shared clonotypes between healthy human individuals. The CDR3 spans 17 residues. Germline CDR1 is SGHRS and CDR2 is YFSETQ. Measured with immunoSEQ multiplex PCR; TCRdb has only the in-frame clones, and not every one. The table records approximately 2.5 million clones, 93% of them present only once. The chain has TRBV5-1 and TRBJ2-5, with D perhaps TRBD1 (6 bases). The last part of the DNA fits TRBJ2-7 better; the J call may be wrong. The origin of this receptor is a man in his late teens or twenties in good health. Some clones in this sample may be carry-over from other donors' samples. Sequenced material: naive CD4+ T cells from PBMCs. Subset in this sample: CD45RA+ positively selected. The CDR3 DNA reads TGCGCCAGCAGCCTGGCCCCCTTTCAGGGGATCTCCTACGAGCAGTACTTC. This translates into CASSLAPFQGISYEQYF.